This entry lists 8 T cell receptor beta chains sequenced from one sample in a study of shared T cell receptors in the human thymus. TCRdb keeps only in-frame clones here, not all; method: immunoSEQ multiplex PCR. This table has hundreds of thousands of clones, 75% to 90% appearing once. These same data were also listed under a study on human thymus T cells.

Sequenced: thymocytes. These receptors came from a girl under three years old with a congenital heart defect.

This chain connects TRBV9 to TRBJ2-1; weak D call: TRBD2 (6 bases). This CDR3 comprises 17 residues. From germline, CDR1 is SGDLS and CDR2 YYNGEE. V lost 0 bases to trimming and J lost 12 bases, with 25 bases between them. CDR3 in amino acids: CASSVAWVEGGAGGQFF. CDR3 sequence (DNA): TGTGCCAGCAGCGTAGCATGGGTGGAGGGCGGGGCCGGGGGGCAGTTCTTC.

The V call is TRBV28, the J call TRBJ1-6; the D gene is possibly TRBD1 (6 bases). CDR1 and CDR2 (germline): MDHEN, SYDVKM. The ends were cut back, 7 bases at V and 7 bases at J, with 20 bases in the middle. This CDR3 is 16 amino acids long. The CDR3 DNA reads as TGTGCCAGCAACAGGGCGGCAATGGGTCCGAATTCACCCCTCCACTTT. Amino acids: CASNRAAMGPNSPLHF.

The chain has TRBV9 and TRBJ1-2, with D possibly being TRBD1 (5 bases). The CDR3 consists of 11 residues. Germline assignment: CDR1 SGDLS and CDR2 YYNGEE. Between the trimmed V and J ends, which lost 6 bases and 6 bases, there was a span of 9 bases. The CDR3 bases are TGTGCCAGCATCGGGGGAGATGGCTACACCTTC. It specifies CASIGGDGYTF.

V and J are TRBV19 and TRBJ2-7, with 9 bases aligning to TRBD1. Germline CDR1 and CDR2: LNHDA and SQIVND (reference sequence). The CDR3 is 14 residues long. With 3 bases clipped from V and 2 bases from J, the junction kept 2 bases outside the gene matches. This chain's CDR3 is CASSIRQGAYEQYF. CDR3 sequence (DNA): TGTGCCAGTAGTATCCGACAGGGGGCCTACGAGCAGTACTTC. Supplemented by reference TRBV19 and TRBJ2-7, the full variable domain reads DGGITQSPKYLFRKEGQNVTLSCEQNLNHDAMYWYRQDPGQGLRLIYYSQIVNDFQKGDIAEGYSVSREKKESFPLTVTSAQKNPTAFYLCASSIRQGAYEQYFGPGTRLTVT.

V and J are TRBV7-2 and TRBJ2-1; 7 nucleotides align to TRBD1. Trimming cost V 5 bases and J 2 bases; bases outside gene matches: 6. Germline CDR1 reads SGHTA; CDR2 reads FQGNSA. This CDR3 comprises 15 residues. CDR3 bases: TGTGCCAGCAGCACCAAGGGGGCACCCTACAATGAGCAGTTCTTC. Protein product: CASSTKGAPYNEQFF.

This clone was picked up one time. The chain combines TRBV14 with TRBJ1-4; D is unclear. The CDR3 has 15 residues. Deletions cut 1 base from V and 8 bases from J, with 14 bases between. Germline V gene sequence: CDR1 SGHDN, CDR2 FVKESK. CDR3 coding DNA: TGTGCCAGCAGCCAAGTCGGCCCGTCAGGAGAAAAACTGTTTTTT. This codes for CASSQVGPSGEKLFF.

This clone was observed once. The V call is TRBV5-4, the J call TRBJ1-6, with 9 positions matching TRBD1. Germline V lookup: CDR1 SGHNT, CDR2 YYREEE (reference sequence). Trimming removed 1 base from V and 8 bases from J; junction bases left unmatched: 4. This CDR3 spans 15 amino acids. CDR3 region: CASSLFRDRDSPLHF. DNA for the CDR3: TGTGCCAGCAGCTTGTTTCGGGACAGGGATTCACCCCTCCACTTT.

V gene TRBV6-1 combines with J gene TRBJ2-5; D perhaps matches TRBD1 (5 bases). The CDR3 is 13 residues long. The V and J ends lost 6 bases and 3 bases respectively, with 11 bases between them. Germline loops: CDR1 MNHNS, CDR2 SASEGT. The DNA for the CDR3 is TGTGCCAGCAGCCCCGGCAGGGAAGAGACCCAGTACTTC. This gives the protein CASSPGREETQYF.